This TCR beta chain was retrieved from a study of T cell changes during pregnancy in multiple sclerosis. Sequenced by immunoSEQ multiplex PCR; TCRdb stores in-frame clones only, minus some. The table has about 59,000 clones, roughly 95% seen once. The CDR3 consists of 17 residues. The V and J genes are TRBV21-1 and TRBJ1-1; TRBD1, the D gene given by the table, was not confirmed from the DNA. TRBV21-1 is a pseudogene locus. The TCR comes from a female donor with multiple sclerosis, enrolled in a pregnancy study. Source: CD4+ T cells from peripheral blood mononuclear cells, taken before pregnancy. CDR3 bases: TGTGCCAGCAGCAAAATGCCCCGCGACAGGGTAGGAACTGAAGCTTTCTTT. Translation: CASSKMPRDRVGTEAFF.